The 29 T cell receptor beta chains below all came from one sample that was sequenced in a study of T cells in Graves' hyperthyroidism and ophthalmopathy. It was RNA transcripts that yielded the amplified TCR beta CDR3 regions. A set of HTBI primers served as the primers for a first-round RT-PCR of the TCR CDR3. Via MiXCR, TCRdb re-called the multiplex PCR reads, giving one row per CDR3 protein. The sample contains around 300,000 distinct CDR3 sequences, roughly 13% of which appear only once. The material sequenced was blood. These TCRs come from a woman in her thirties with Graves' hyperthyroidism that later progressed to Graves' ophthalmopathy.

This clonotype was counted between two and nine times. This chain joins TRBV5-1 and TRBJ2-1; 7 bases match TRBD1. The junction had 7 bases not matched to a gene; V was cut back by 2 bases and J by 8 bases. Germline lookup yields CDR1 SGHRS and CDR2 YFSETQ. The CDR3 totals 14 residues. CDR3 region: CASSLEQGTHEQFF. As DNA, the CDR3 is TGCGCCAGCAGCTTAGAACAGGGGACCCATGAGCAGTTCTTC.

This clonotype was seen many times. The rearrangement uses TRBV2 and TRBJ2-7, with D maybe TRBD2 (6 bases). Germline loops: CDR1 SNHLY, CDR2 FYNNEI. V shed 4 bases and J shed 0 bases, with 10 bases lying between them. This CDR3 comprises 14 residues. The CDR3 bases are TGTGCCAGCAGTGGCGGGGCGAACTCCTACGAGCAGTACTTC. This gives the protein CASSGGANSYEQYF.

There are many counts of this clonotype. This chain uses TRBV20-1 with TRBJ2-7, with a tentative D call TRBD1 (6 bases). The germline CDR1 and CDR2 sequences are DFQATT and SNEGSKA (reference sequence). V was clipped by 4 bases and J by 0 bases, with 13 bases between them. CDR3 length equals 14 residues. The CDR3 region has the DNA TGCAGTGCTACGGGACACCTGAGCTCCTACGAGCAGTACTTC. It encodes CSATGHLSSYEQYF.

This clonotype was found many times. The chain carries TRBV9 and TRBJ1-2, with a tentative D call TRBD1 (5 bases). The CDR3 is 15 amino acids. Germline V gene lookup returns CDR1 SGDLS and CDR2 YYNGEE. The V end was cut by 3 bases, the J end by 4 bases, with 16 bases between. CDR3 sequence reads: CASSGMGGIGYGYTF. The CDR3 DNA reads as TGTGCCAGCAGCGGAATGGGGGGTATCGGCTATGGCTACACCTTC.

In its sample, this clonotype was seen many times. This CDR3 reads CASRFIGLQETQYF. The DNA for the CDR3 is TGTGCCAGCAGGTTCATTGGGCTCCAAGAGACCCAGTACTTC. The chain carries TRBV6-1 and TRBJ2-5; D uncertain. This CDR3 is built from 14 residues. Per germline, CDR1 MNHNS and CDR2 SASEGT. V lost 6 bases, J lost 1 base, and 12 bases lay in between.

This clonotype has at least ten counts. The gene calls are TRBV24-1 and TRBJ2-5; perhaps TRBD1 as D (6 bases). Germline V gene lookup returns CDR1 KGHDR and CDR2 SFDVKD. The germline V and J ends were trimmed by 3 bases and 1 base, with 11 bases remaining between them. The CDR3 loop spans 15 amino acids. The DNA for the CDR3 is TGTGCCACCAGTGATGCTACAGGGAGCCAAGAGACCCAGTACTTC. Amino acids: CATSDATGSQETQYF.

At least ten counts were recorded for this clonotype. This chain uses TRBV15 with TRBJ1-6, with D possibly matching TRBD1 (5 bases). CDR1 and CDR2 from the germline V gene are LNHNV and YYDKDF (reference sequence). V was shortened by 5 bases and J by 7 bases, with 12 bases between the two germline ends. The CDR3 totals 14 residues. The CDR3 region has the DNA TGTGCCACCAGCTTGGGGGGTAGGAATTCACCCCTCCACTTT. This sequence encodes CATSLGGRNSPLHF.

In its sample, this clonotype was seen many times. The CDR3 DNA is TGTGCCAGCAGCTTGACCTCCCCCGAGCAGTACTTC. It specifies CASSLTSPEQYF. This chain links TRBV7-9 with TRBJ2-7; D unclear. There are 12 residues in the CDR3. The V end was cut by 3 bases, the J end by 6 bases, with 9 bases between. Germline CDR1 and CDR2: SEHNR and FQNEAQ (reference sequence). The entire variable domain, with the rest obtained from reference TRBV7-9 and TRBJ2-7, is as follows: DTGVSQNPRHKITKRGQNVTFRCDPISEHNRLYWYRQTLGQGPEFLTYFQNEAQLEKSRLLSDRFSAERPKGSFSTLEIQRTEQGDSAMYLCASSLTSPEQYFGPGTRLTVT.

Points on this clonotype: This may be a read error: a much more frequent sequence differs by one nucleotide. The rearrangement links TRBV3-1 to TRBJ1-2, with TRBD1 identical over 7 bases. The CDR3 sequence is 15 residues long. The germline V gene encodes CDR1 LGHDT and CDR2 YNNKEL (reference sequence). The DNA of the CDR3 is TGTGTCAGCAGCCCGGGACAGTCCCCCATCTATGGCTACACCTTC. Encoded protein: CVSSPGQSPIYGYTF.

In this sample, this clonotype turned up a few times. This chain joins TRBV9 and TRBJ1-4; tentatively, D is TRBD1 (6 bases). The CDR3 has 15 amino acids. Trimming took 10 bases from V and 4 from J, leaving 20 bases between them. Germline CDR1 reads SGDLS; CDR2 reads YYNGEE. The CDR3 here is CASSFEGTFNEKLFF. DNA of the CDR3: TGTGCCTCCAGCTTCGAAGGGACATTTAATGAAAAACTGTTTTTT.

This clonotype was counted ten times or more. V usage is TRBV12-3 or TRBV12-4 and J usage is TRBJ2-7; D is unclear. V was cut by 8 bases and J by 3 bases, with 11 bases left in between. This CDR3 is built from 12 residues. The CDR3 nucleotides are TGTGCCAGCTCTACCGATAGCTACGAGCAGTACTTC. Translating it yields CASSTDSYEQYF.

This clonotype appeared many times. This rearrangement joins TRBV2 to TRBJ1-1, with 8 bases that match TRBD1. Germline V gene lookup returns CDR1 SNHLY and CDR2 FYNNEI. V was pared by 6 bases and J by 1 base, with 4 bases of the junction left unmatched. This CDR3 contains 14 residues. The CDR3 loop is CASRLQGGNTEAFF. The DNA for the CDR3 is TGTGCCAGCAGACTACAGGGGGGGAACACTGAAGCTTTCTTT.

The chain links TRBV9 to TRBJ1-1, with TRBD1 identical over 7 bases. The V and J ends lost 4 bases and 0 bases, in that order; junction bases with no gene match: 6. CDR1 is SGDLS, CDR2 YYNGEE, per germline. The CDR3 covers 15 residues. The CDR3: CASSSPGTVNTEAFF. The CDR3 DNA reads as TGTGCCAGCAGCTCCCCCGGGACAGTGAACACTGAAGCTTTCTTT.

This clonotype has a handful of counts. V is TRBV29-1 and J is TRBJ1-1, with unresolved D. Germline values: CDR1 SQVTM, CDR2 ANQGSEA. This CDR3 is built from 13 residues. The ends were cut back, 4 bases at V and 3 bases at J, with 12 bases in the middle. Written as DNA, the CDR3 is TGCAGCGTTGCGGTCCCGGGGTACACTGAAGCTTTCTTT. The encoded protein is CSVAVPGYTEAFF.

This clonotype was counted at least ten times. J is TRBJ1-5 and V is TRBV7-2, with D unresolved. V lost 1 base and J lost 5, with 6 bases in between. This CDR3 has 13 residues. Germline V gene lookup returns CDR1 SGHTA and CDR2 FQGNSA. The CDR3 spells CASSLGKDQPQHF. In DNA form, the CDR3 reads TGTGCCAGCAGCTTAGGGAAGGATCAGCCCCAGCATTTT.

This clonotype has ten or more counts. This sequence joins TRBV6-1 and TRBJ2-1; perhaps TRBD1 as D (8 bases). The CDR3 is 16 residues long. Germline V gene data show CDR1 as MNHNS and CDR2 as SASEGT. Between the trimmed V and J ends, which lost 5 bases and 4 bases, there was a span of 18 bases. This CDR3 reads CASSLTGGGGYNEQFF. CDR3 sequence (DNA): TGTGCCAGCAGTCTAACAGGGGGGGGGGGTTACAATGAGCAGTTCTTC.

In this sample, this clonotype turned up many times. The V and J genes are TRBV5-6 and TRBJ1-2; a possible D gene is TRBD1 (5 bases). Germline-derived CDR1 and CDR2 are SGHDT and YYEEEE. The CDR3 loop spans 13 amino acids. V lost 4 bases and J lost 3, with 10 bases in between. The DNA for the CDR3 is TGTGCCAGCAGCCCGGGGCCAGACTATGGCTACACCTTC. Amino acid sequence: CASSPGPDYGYTF. The full variable domain, its missing parts supplied by reference TRBV5-6 and TRBJ1-2, is DAGVTQSPTHLIKTRGQQVTLRCSPKSGHDTVSWYQQALGQGPQFIFQYYEEEERQRGNFPDRFSGHQFPNYSSELNVNALLLGDSALYLCASSPGPDYGYTFGSGTRLTVV.

This clonotype was seen many times. This rearrangement joins TRBV20-1 to TRBJ2-7; D tentatively fits TRBD1 or TRBD2 (5 bases each). The CDR3 loop spans 13 amino acids. Trimming removed 6 bases from V and 6 bases from J, with 18 bases in between. The germline gives CDR1 DFQATT, CDR2 SNEGSKA (reference sequence). Here the CDR3 DNA reads TGCAGTGCGAGGGACCCAGCGACGGGCGAGCAGTACTTC. It yields the protein CSARDPATGEQYF.

In this sample, this clonotype turned up many times. The rearrangement uses TRBV7-9 and TRBJ2-7, with TRBD1 identical over 7 bases. V shed 4 bases and J 1 base; nucleotides not matched to a gene: 7. The germline V gene encodes CDR1 SEHNR and CDR2 FQNEAQ (reference sequence). The CDR3 consists of 15 residues. The chain's CDR3 is CASSSLRGPSYEQYF. DNA for the CDR3: TGTGCCAGCAGCTCCTTAAGGGGGCCTTCCTACGAGCAGTACTTC.

This clonotype was seen ten or more times. The CDR3 coding sequence is TGCAGTGCTAGGGTTAGCGGGAGGATGAACGGGGAGCTGTTTTTT. Encoded protein: CSARVSGRMNGELFF. The chain combines TRBV20-1 with TRBJ2-2; 10 positions match TRBD2. V lost 3 bases and J lost 7; bases outside the gene matches: 8. Germline lookup yields CDR1 DFQATT and CDR2 SNEGSKA (reference sequence). This CDR3 is built from 15 residues.

This clonotype appeared many times. This chain uses TRBV6-1 with TRBJ1-2; 10 bases are a match to TRBD1. This CDR3 is built from 18 residues. V shed 7 bases and J 6 bases; nucleotides not matched to a gene: 20. Germline CDR1 reads MNHNS; CDR2 reads SASEGT. Here the CDR3 DNA reads TGTGCCAGCAACTCCCGGACGGGACAGGGGCTCCTTGGTCATGGCTACACCTTC. Its translation: CASNSRTGQGLLGHGYTF.

The sample holds a few counts of this clonotype. The CDR3 DNA is TGTGCCAGCAGCCATACCGCCAGTCGCAGCCACTATGGCTACACCTTC. As protein: CASSHTASRSHYGYTF. The V gene is TRBV14, the J gene TRBJ1-2; unclear D gene. CDR1 is SGHDN and CDR2 is FVKESK in the germline V gene. CDR3 size: 16 residues. V lost 3 bases, J lost 3 bases, and 17 bases lay in between.

At least ten counts were recorded for this clonotype. J is TRBJ2-3 and V is TRBV15; TRBD2 matches 7 bases. CDR1 LNHNV and CDR2 YYDKDF come from the germline V gene (reference sequence). Germline trimming cut 5 bases from V and 3 bases from J; bases unmatched to any gene: 8. The CDR3 is 15 amino acids. The CDR3 DNA sequence: TGTGCCACCAGCGGTAGGAGGGGAGGGACAGATACGCAGTATTTT. It is translated as CATSGRRGGTDTQYF.

The V gene is TRBV28, the J gene TRBJ1-2; no reliable D call. Per the germline V gene, CDR1 is MDHEN and CDR2 is SYDVKM. V lost 2 bases and J 8 bases, leaving 15 bases between the germline ends. This CDR3 has 14 amino acids. Here the CDR3 DNA reads TGTGCCAGCAGTTTAGTAGGACTAGCTTACGGCTACACCTTC. Its translation is CASSLVGLAYGYTF.

This clonotype was seen ten or more times. CDR3 in DNA: TGTGCCAGCAGGTTACAGGGATTGACCGGGGAGCTGTTTTTT. It translates to CASRLQGLTGELFF. V and J are TRBV12-3 or TRBV12-4 and TRBJ2-2; possibly TRBD1 for D (6 bases). V shed 6 bases and J shed 5 bases, with 13 bases lying between them. This CDR3 has 14 residues.

Many counts were recorded for this clonotype. The chain combines TRBV7-8 with TRBJ2-2; 7 bases match TRBD1. V shed 6 bases, J shed 6 bases, and the junction held 4 bases outside the gene matches. The CDR3 covers 13 residues. Germline lookup yields CDR1 SGHVS and CDR2 FQNEAQ. The CDR3 protein is CASRDRAAGELFF. CDR3 coding DNA: TGTGCCAGCAGAGACAGGGCTGCCGGGGAGCTGTTTTTT.

This clonotype showed up just a few times. This chain uses TRBV20-1 with TRBJ2-7; D is possibly TRBD1 or TRBD2 (6 bases each). Per germline, CDR1 DFQATT and CDR2 SNEGSKA (reference sequence). Trimming pared 1 base from V and 3 bases from J, leaving 22 bases between. The CDR3 is 17 amino acids. The CDR3: CSARATLGGEGGYEQYF. CDR3 DNA sequence: TGCAGTGCTAGAGCCACCCTCGGGGGCGAGGGTGGCTACGAGCAGTACTTC.

The V and J genes are TRBV9 and TRBJ2-1; the D call may be TRBD1 or TRBD2 (5 bases each). Germline V gene data show CDR1 as SGDLS and CDR2 as YYNGEE. Trimming cost V 1 base and J 8 bases, with 22 bases left between them. The CDR3 is 17 residues long. CDR3 sequence: CASSVTVLGELSHEQFF. CDR3 DNA: TGTGCCAGCAGCGTAACGGTTTTGGGGGAGTTGTCCCATGAGCAGTTCTTC.

The rearrangement links TRBV11-2 to TRBJ2-1; D gene uncertain. This CDR3 region has 14 residues. V was cut by 2 bases and J by 9 bases, with 14 bases left in between. Germline V CDR1 and CDR2: SGHAT, FQNNGV. The CDR3 loop is CASSLLEAGGEQFF. The CDR3 DNA sequence: TGTGCCAGCAGCTTACTTGAGGCTGGCGGTGAGCAGTTCTTC.